These T cell receptor beta chains were read from a single sample in a study of multiple sclerosis patients with progressive multifocal leukoencephalopathy. The data were produced by immunoSEQ multiplex PCR, yet TCRdb's version contains in-frame clones alone and is incomplete. The table has tens of thousands of clones, 88% seen once. Specimen: PBMCs. These receptors came from a human donor with multiple sclerosis. Each CDR3 is given with its conserved first and last residue. Fields, in order: clone size, CDR3 length, V gene, D gene, J gene, CDR3 DNA, CDR3 protein. The D gene is left open where the match is weak. The listing skips clone size in some rows; elsewhere it reads once, few, many or a size class.

-	13	TRBV25-1	TRBD1	TRBJ2-7	TGTGCCAGCTCGGGCACAGGGGGCGACGAGCAGTACTTC	CASSGTGGDEQYF
-	16	TRBV4-1	TRBD2	TRBJ2-1	TGCGCCAGCAGCCGAGTTCTAGCGGGGGACTTCAATGAGCAGTTCTTC	CASSRVLAGDFNEQFF
-	12	TRBV6-1	-	TRBJ1-5	TGTGCCAGCAACCCCCTCAATCAGCCCCAGCATTTT	CASNPLNQPQHF
-	13	TRBV6-5	-	TRBJ1-6	TGTGCCAGCAGTTACGGGGGTGGGTCACCCCTCCACTTT	CASSYGGGSPLHF
-	13	TRBV28	-	TRBJ1-5	TGTGCCCACCAGCCGAGGAGCAATCAGCCCCAGCATTTT	CAHQPRSNQPQHF
few	16	TRBV4-3	TRBD2	TRBJ2-7	TGCGCCAGCAGCCAAGATGGGGCGGGGGGGCTCTACGAGCAGTACTTC	CASSQDGAGGLYEQYF
-	17	TRBV12-5	TRBD2	TRBJ2-1	TGTGCTAGTGGGTTTGGGGTCATCCAAGGGACTAGCCATGAGCAGTTCTTC	CASGFGVIQGTSHEQFF
-	14	TRBV5-4	-	TRBJ1-1	TGTGCCAGCAGAAATCAGGGATCCAACACTGAAGCTTTCTTT	CASRNQGSNTEAFF
-	14	TRBV7-3	-	TRBJ1-1	TGTGCCAGCAGTCCGGGGAGGATGAACACTGAAGCTTTCTTT	CASSPGRMNTEAFF
-	14	TRBV11-2	-	TRBJ2-2	TGTGCCAGCAGCCCAGGGGTGAGGAGCGGGGAGCTGTTTTTT	CASSPGVRSGELFF
once	14	TRBV6-6	TRBD1	TRBJ2-4	TGTGCCAGCAGACCGGGACAGGGAAAAAACATTCAGTACTTC	CASRPGQGKNIQYF
-	15	TRBV6-5	-	TRBJ2-1	TGTGCCAGCAGTTACGGGCTAGTTGGGGTAATCGAGCAGTTCTTC	CASSYGLVGVIEQFF
-	15	TRBV14	-	TRBJ1-1	TGTGCCAGCAGCCAATGGACGGGGGGAATGGCTGAAGCTTTCTTT	CASSQWTGGMAEAFF
-	12	TRBV6-1	TRBD1	TRBJ1-2	TGTGCCAGCAGTCGACAGGGTCATGGCTACACCTTC	CASSRQGHGYTF
-	13	TRBV4-1	TRBD1	TRBJ2-7	TGCGCCAGCAGCCAACAGGGGGCCTACGAGCAGTACTTC	CASSQQGAYEQYF
-	19	TRBV7-5	-	TRBJ1-5	TGTGCCAGAAGCTTAACGGCGCAGCACAGCGCAAATAGCAATCAGCCCCAGCATTTT	CARSLTAQHSANSNQPQHF
-	15	TRBV19	-	TRBJ1-5	TGTGCCAGTAGTATACTGGGGACTGCGGATCAGCCCCAGCATTTT	CASSILGTADQPQHF
-	16	TRBV4-1	TRBD2	TRBJ2-5	TGCGCCAGCAGCCAAGTATGGGCTAGCGGCCAAGAGACCCAGTACTTC	CASSQVWASGQETQYF
once	14	TRBV27	TRBD1	TRBJ1-1	TGTGCCAGCAGTCGACAGGGGTCGGGCACTGAAGCTTTCTTT	CASSRQGSGTEAFF
-	13	TRBV6-5	TRBD1	TRBJ1-1	TGTGCCAGCAGCTCCGACAGGGCTACTGAAGCTTTCTTT	CASSSDRATEAFF
-	10	TRBV2	-	TRBJ1-6	TGTGCCAGCGGGAGGTCACCCCTCCACTTT	CASGRSPLHF
-	18	TRBV10-3	-	TRBJ2-6	TGTGCCATCCGGGAGATCGGGACACGGCCGTCTGGGGCCAACGTCCTGACTTTC	CAIREIGTRPSGANVLTF
-	18	TRBV5-6	-	TRBJ1-3	TGTGCCAGCAGCGCCCTGAGGGAGCAGGAGATCTCTGGAAACACCATATATTTT	CASSALREQEISGNTIYF
-	14	TRBV27	TRBD1	TRBJ1-1	TGTGCCAGCAGTTTGACAGGGTTGGGCACTGAAGCTTTCTTT	CASSLTGLGTEAFF
-	15	TRBV6-6	-	TRBJ1-6	TGTGCCAGCAGTCTGGGCCAGACCTATAATTCACCCCTCCACTTT	CASSLGQTYNSPLHF
-	14	TRBV5-4	-	TRBJ1-1	TGTGCCAGCAGCTTGGACGGGGAGAACACTGAAGCTTTCTTT	CASSLDGENTEAFF
-	15	TRBV4-2	-	TRBJ2-3	TGTGCCAGCAGCCAAGATCTGGGTCACACAGATACGCAGTATTTT	CASSQDLGHTDTQYF
-	15	TRBV28	-	TRBJ1-2	TGTGCCAGCAGGCGGGATTTCGCGACGGTTTATGGCTACACCTTC	CASRRDFATVYGYTF
-	15	TRBV15	-	TRBJ2-7	TGTGCCACCAGCGCCGGGACGGGAAGCTCCTACGAGCAGTACTTC	CATSAGTGSSYEQYF
-	15	TRBV6-4	TRBD1	TRBJ2-3	TGTGCCAGCAGTGCCGGGACAGGGGGCGCAGATACGCAGTATTTT	CASSAGTGGADTQYF
-	11	TRBV7-9	-	TRBJ2-4	TGTGCCAGCAGCCCTCAAAACATTCAGTACTTC	CASSPQNIQYF
-	12	TRBV6-5	-	TRBJ2-5	TGTGCCAGCAGCCCCGGTAGGGAGACCCAGTACTTC	CASSPGRETQYF
-	19	TRBV4-1	TRBD2	TRBJ2-4	TGCGCCAGCAGCCAAGTTTTAGCGGGGGGGGTCCCCACAAAAAACATTCAGTACTTC	CASSQVLAGGVPTKNIQYF
-	15	TRBV2	-	TRBJ1-1	TGTGCCAGCAGTGTTAGACAGGTTATGAACACTGAAGCTTTCTTT	CASSVRQVMNTEAFF
-	15	TRBV5-1	TRBD2	TRBJ2-3	TGCGCCAGCAGCTTTAGGACTAGCGGCACAGATACGCAGTATTTT	CASSFRTSGTDTQYF
-	14	TRBV5-8	TRBD1	TRBJ1-5	TGTGCCAGCAGCTTGGGACAGGGTGGGCAGCCCCAGCATTTT	CASSLGQGGQPQHF
-	16	TRBV11-2	TRBD1	TRBJ1-2	TGTGCCAGCAGCTTAGTTGGGACAGGGTACAACTATGGCTACACCTTC	CASSLVGTGYNYGYTF
-	14	TRBV6-1	TRBD1	TRBJ1-4	TGTGCCAGCAAGGGGGGGACAGGGATTGAAAAACTGTTTTTT	CASKGGTGIEKLFF
-	13	TRBV5-4	-	TRBJ1-2	TGTGCCAGCAGCTCGACAGCTAACTATGGCTACACCTTC	CASSSTANYGYTF
once	14	TRBV30	TRBD1	TRBJ1-5	TGTGCCTGGTCATTTGACAGGGTTCGTCAGCCCCAGCATTTT	CAWSFDRVRQPQHF
-	17	TRBV7-2	-	TRBJ2-7	TGTGCCAGCAGCTTAGGGCTAGTAAGCCCCTCGCGACACGAGCAGTACTTC	CASSLGLVSPSRHEQYF
few	15	TRBV10-3	TRBD1	TRBJ2-3	TGTGCCATCAGTGAGGGACAGGGACACACAGATACGCAGTATTTT	CAISEGQGHTDTQYF
once	14	TRBV4-1	-	TRBJ1-1	TGCGCCAGCACCCTAGGGAGCCTGAACACTGAAGCTTTCTTT	CASTLGSLNTEAFF
-	10	TRBV20-1	-	TRBJ2-1	TGCAGTGCTAGCTGGGGGAAGCAGTTCTTC	CSASWGKQFF
-	14	TRBV11-3	TRBD1	TRBJ2-7	TGTGCCAGCAGCCCAGGGACAGGGGGCACCGAGCAGTACTTC	CASSPGTGGTEQYF
-	15	TRBV6-5	-	TRBJ1-4	TGTGCCAGCAGCCGGGACGCGGACTCGAATGAAAAACTGTTTTTT	CASSRDADSNEKLFF
-	14	TRBV7-2	TRBD2	TRBJ2-3	TGTGCCAGCAAGGCGGGGGGCCCCATAGATACGCAGTATTTT	CASKAGGPIDTQYF
-	16	TRBV4-3	TRBD2	TRBJ2-3	TGCGCCAGCAGCCAAGGGCCGCGGGGGAGCACAGATACGCAGTATTTT	CASSQGPRGSTDTQYF
once	12	TRBV2	-	TRBJ2-7	TGTGCCAGCAGGGCTGCAAACTACGAGCAGTACTTC	CASRAANYEQYF
-	19	TRBV7-2	TRBD2	TRBJ2-1	TGTGCCAGCAGCCCACCGACTAGCGGGGGGGTAAGCTCCTACAATGAGCAGTTCTTC	CASSPPTSGGVSSYNEQFF
once	13	TRBV5-6	TRBD1	TRBJ2-1	TGTGCCAGCAGTTGGGCAGGGGGCAATGAGCAGTTCTTC	CASSWAGGNEQFF
-	16	TRBV6-1	TRBD1	TRBJ1-2	TGTGCCAGCAGTCAAGGGACAGGGGGGACTAACTATGGCTACACCTTC	CASSQGTGGTNYGYTF
-	15	TRBV18	-	TRBJ1-4	TGTGCCAGCTCACCACCTGGAGGCAGCGGCGAAAAACTGTTTTTT	CASSPPGGSGEKLFF
-	14	TRBV2	-	TRBJ2-1	TGTGCCAGCAGTGTAAGACTTTCCCGCAATGAGCAGTTCTTC	CASSVRLSRNEQFF
-	14	TRBV13	-	TRBJ2-2	TGTGCCAGCAGCTTAGCTCGTCGCACCGGGGAGCTGTTTTTT	CASSLARRTGELFF
-	16	TRBV28	TRBD2	TRBJ2-3	TGTGCCAGCAGTTTATCGCGGGAGGACATGACAGATACGCAGTATTTT	CASSLSREDMTDTQYF